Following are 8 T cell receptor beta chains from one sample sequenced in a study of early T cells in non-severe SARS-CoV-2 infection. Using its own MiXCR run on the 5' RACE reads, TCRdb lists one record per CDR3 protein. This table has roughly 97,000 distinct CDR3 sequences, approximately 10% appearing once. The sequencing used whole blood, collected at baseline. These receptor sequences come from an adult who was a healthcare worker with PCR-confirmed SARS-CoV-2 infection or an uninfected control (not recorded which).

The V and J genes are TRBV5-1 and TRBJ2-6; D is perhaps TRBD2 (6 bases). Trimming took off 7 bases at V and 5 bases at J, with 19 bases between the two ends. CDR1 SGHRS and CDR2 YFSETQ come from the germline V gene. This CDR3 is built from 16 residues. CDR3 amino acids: CASGREVGARANVLTF. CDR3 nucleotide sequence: TGCGCCAGCGGCAGGGAGGTTGGAGCTAGGGCCAACGTCCTGACTTTC.

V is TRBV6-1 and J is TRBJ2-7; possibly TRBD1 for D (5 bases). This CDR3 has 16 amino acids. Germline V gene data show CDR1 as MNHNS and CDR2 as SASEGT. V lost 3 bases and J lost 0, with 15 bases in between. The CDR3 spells CASSDPGLILSYEQYF. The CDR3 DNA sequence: TGTGCCAGCAGTGACCCAGGGCTAATCCTCTCCTACGAGCAGTACTTC.

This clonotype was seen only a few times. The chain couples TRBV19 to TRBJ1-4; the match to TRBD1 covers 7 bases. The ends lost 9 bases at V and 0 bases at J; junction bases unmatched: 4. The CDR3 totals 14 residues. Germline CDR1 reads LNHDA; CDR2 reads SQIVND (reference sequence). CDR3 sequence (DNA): TGTGCCAGCCAGGGGGATGCAACTAATGAAAAACTGTTTTTT. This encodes CASQGDATNEKLFF.

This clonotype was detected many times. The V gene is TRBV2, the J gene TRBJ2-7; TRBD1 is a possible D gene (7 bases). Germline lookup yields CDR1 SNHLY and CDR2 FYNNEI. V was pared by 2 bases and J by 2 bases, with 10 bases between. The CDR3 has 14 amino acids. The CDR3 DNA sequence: TGTGCCAGCAGTGAACAGGGGGGACCCTACGAGCAGTACTTC. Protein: CASSEQGGPYEQYF.

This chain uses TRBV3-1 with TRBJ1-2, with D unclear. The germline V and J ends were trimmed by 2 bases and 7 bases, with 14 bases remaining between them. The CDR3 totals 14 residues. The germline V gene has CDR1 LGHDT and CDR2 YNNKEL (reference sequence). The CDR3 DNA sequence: TGTGCCAGCAGCCAACGTATCGTGGGATTTGGCTACACCTTC. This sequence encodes CASSQRIVGFGYTF. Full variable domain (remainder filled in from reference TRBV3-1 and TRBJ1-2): DTAVSQTPKYLVTQMGNDKSIKCEQNLGHDTMYWYKQDSKKFLKIMFSYNNKELIINETVPNRFSPKSPDKAHLNLHINSLELGDSAVYFCASSQRIVGFGYTFGSGTRLTVV.

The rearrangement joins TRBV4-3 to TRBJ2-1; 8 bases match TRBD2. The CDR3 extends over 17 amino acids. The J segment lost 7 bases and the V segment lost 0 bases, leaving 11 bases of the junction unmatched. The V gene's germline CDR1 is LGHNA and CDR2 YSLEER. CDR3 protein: CASSQDKRAGGRNEQFF. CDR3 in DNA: TGCGCCAGCAGCCAAGATAAAAGGGCGGGAGGCAGGAATGAGCAGTTCTTC.

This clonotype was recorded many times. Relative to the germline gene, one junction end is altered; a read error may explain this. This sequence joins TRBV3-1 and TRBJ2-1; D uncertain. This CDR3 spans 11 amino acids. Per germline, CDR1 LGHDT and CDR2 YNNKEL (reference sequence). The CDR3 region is CASTQANEQFF. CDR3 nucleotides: TGTGCCAGCACCCAAGCCAATGAGCAGTTCTTC.

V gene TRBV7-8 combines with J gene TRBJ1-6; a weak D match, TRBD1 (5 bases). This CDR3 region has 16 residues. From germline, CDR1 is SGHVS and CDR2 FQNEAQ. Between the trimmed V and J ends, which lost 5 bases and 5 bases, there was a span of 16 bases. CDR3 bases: TGTGCCAGCAGCGAATACTACGGGGGGGATAATTCACCCCTCCACTTT. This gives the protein CASSEYYGGDNSPLHF.